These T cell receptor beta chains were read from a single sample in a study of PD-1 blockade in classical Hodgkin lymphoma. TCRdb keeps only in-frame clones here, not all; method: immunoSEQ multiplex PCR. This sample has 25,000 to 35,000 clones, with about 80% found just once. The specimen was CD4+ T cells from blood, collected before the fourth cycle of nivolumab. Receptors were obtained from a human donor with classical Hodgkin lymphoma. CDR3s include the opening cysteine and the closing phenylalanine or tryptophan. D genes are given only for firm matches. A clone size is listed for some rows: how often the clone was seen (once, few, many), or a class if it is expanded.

CDR3nt: TGTGCCTGGGAGGCAACTGCGGGGGAGACCCAGTACTTC
CDR3aa: CAWEATAGETQYF
d_gene: -
j_gene: TRBJ2-5
v_gene: TRBV30
abundance: -

CDR3nt: TGTGCCAGCAGCTCCGTGGGGGAATTTTATAATTCACCCCTCCACTTT
CDR3aa: CASSSVGEFYNSPLHF
d_gene: -
j_gene: TRBJ1-6
v_gene: TRBV7-9
abundance: -

CDR3nt: TGTGCCTGGAGTGTACGGGGGGCAGCCAAAAACATTCAGTACTTC
CDR3aa: CAWSVRGAAKNIQYF
d_gene: -
j_gene: TRBJ2-4
v_gene: TRBV30
abundance: -

CDR3nt: TGTGCCAGCAGTTCGCACAGGACGGGTACCTACGAGCAGTACTTC
CDR3aa: CASSSHRTGTYEQYF
d_gene: -
j_gene: TRBJ2-7
v_gene: TRBV6-5
abundance: -

CDR3nt: TGTGCCAGCAGCTTTGGACTAGCGGGCCAAAATGAGCAGTTCTTC
CDR3aa: CASSFGLAGQNEQFF
d_gene: TRBD2
j_gene: TRBJ2-1
v_gene: TRBV7-2
abundance: -

CDR3nt: TGTGCCAGCAGCCAGATAACAGGGGGCGGTAACTATGGCTACACCTTC
CDR3aa: CASSQITGGGNYGYTF
d_gene: TRBD1
j_gene: TRBJ1-2
v_gene: TRBV11-2
abundance: -

CDR3nt: TGTGCCTGGAGGTCGGGATCGAACACCGGGGAGCTGTTTTTT
CDR3aa: CAWRSGSNTGELFF
d_gene: -
j_gene: TRBJ2-2
v_gene: TRBV30
abundance: once

CDR3nt: TGTGCCAGCAGCTTGGAAACTAGCGACTCCTCCTACGAGCAGTACTTC
CDR3aa: CASSLETSDSSYEQYF
d_gene: TRBD2
j_gene: TRBJ2-7
v_gene: TRBV5-4
abundance: -

CDR3nt: TGTGCCAGCAGACCAACTAGCGGGGGGGCCCCCAACCAAGAGACCCAGTACTTC
CDR3aa: CASRPTSGGAPNQETQYF
d_gene: TRBD2
j_gene: TRBJ2-5
v_gene: TRBV5-6
abundance: -

CDR3nt: TGTGCCAGCAGCTTAGGGCAGAGGAGCAATCAGCCCCAGCATTTT
CDR3aa: CASSLGQRSNQPQHF
d_gene: -
j_gene: TRBJ1-5
v_gene: TRBV7-2
abundance: -

CDR3nt: TGTGCCACCAGCCGTGGTCAGGGTTGGACTGAAGCTTTCTTT
CDR3aa: CATSRGQGWTEAFF
d_gene: -
j_gene: TRBJ1-1
v_gene: TRBV15
abundance: -

CDR3nt: TGTGCCAGCAGCCGCTTCTACTATGGCTACACCTTC
CDR3aa: CASSRFYYGYTF
d_gene: -
j_gene: TRBJ1-2
v_gene: TRBV6-6
abundance: once

CDR3nt: TGTGCCAGCAGTGAACTTGAAGCGGGTGAAAAACTGTTTTTT
CDR3aa: CASSELEAGEKLFF
d_gene: -
j_gene: TRBJ1-4
v_gene: TRBV2
abundance: -

CDR3nt: TGTGCCAGCAGCCAGGCCATCTCCTCCCACGAGCAGTACTTC
CDR3aa: CASSQAISSHEQYF
d_gene: -
j_gene: TRBJ2-7
v_gene: TRBV7-9
abundance: -

CDR3nt: TGTGCCTGGAGTGAACAAGAGACCCAGTACTTC
CDR3aa: CAWSEQETQYF
d_gene: -
j_gene: TRBJ2-5
v_gene: TRBV30
abundance: -

CDR3nt: TGTGCCAGCAGTTTGACCCCACAGCTAGCTAACTATGGCTACACCTTC
CDR3aa: CASSLTPQLANYGYTF
d_gene: -
j_gene: TRBJ1-2
v_gene: TRBV27
abundance: -

CDR3nt: TGCGCCAGCAGCTGGACAGGGTTGAACACTGAAGCTTTCTTT
CDR3aa: CASSWTGLNTEAFF
d_gene: TRBD1
j_gene: TRBJ1-1
v_gene: TRBV5-1
abundance: few

CDR3nt: TGCGCCAGCAGCCAAGATCCCCCGGGGACTGTCGGCGGGGAGCTGTTTTTT
CDR3aa: CASSQDPPGTVGGELFF
d_gene: -
j_gene: TRBJ2-2
v_gene: TRBV4-3
abundance: -

CDR3nt: TGTGCCAGCAGTGTGGGGACTGAAGCTTTCTTT
CDR3aa: CASSVGTEAFF
d_gene: -
j_gene: TRBJ1-1
v_gene: TRBV2
abundance: once

CDR3nt: TGTGCCAGTAAAAAGGGAAGTACCGGGGAGCTGTTTTTT
CDR3aa: CASKKGSTGELFF
d_gene: -
j_gene: TRBJ2-2
v_gene: TRBV19
abundance: -

CDR3nt: TGCGCCAGCGTTACAACCATCGAGGGGGTCACTGAAGCTTTCTTT
CDR3aa: CASVTTIEGVTEAFF
d_gene: -
j_gene: TRBJ1-1
v_gene: TRBV10-2
abundance: -

CDR3nt: TGTGCCAGCAGTCCGACAGATTTCTATAATTCACCCCTCCACTTT
CDR3aa: CASSPTDFYNSPLHF
d_gene: -
j_gene: TRBJ1-6
v_gene: TRBV7-8
abundance: -

CDR3nt: TGTGCCAGCTCTCGGCCGGAGGGCTACACCTTC
CDR3aa: CASSRPEGYTF
d_gene: -
j_gene: TRBJ1-2
v_gene: TRBV18
abundance: -

CDR3nt: TGTGCCAGCAGCCTGACTGGGAACAGGGGTGGAGAAAAACTGTTTTTT
CDR3aa: CASSLTGNRGGEKLFF
d_gene: TRBD1
j_gene: TRBJ1-4
v_gene: TRBV7-9
abundance: -

CDR3nt: TGTGCCAGTAGTATCGGAGCTGTCCAAGAGACCCAGTACTTC
CDR3aa: CASSIGAVQETQYF
d_gene: -
j_gene: TRBJ2-5
v_gene: TRBV19
abundance: -

CDR3nt: TGTGCCAGCAGCTTAGGGTTGGGGGCCCCCGAGCAGTACTTC
CDR3aa: CASSLGLGAPEQYF
d_gene: -
j_gene: TRBJ2-7
v_gene: TRBV7-2
abundance: -

CDR3nt: TGTGCCAGTAGTCGGGACCGGGACAGGCCTAATGAGCAGTTCTTC
CDR3aa: CASSRDRDRPNEQFF
d_gene: TRBD1
j_gene: TRBJ2-1
v_gene: TRBV19
abundance: -

CDR3nt: TGCGCCAGCAGCTTGTTTAGTATTGGGAATGAGCAGTTCTTC
CDR3aa: CASSLFSIGNEQFF
d_gene: -
j_gene: TRBJ2-1
v_gene: TRBV5-1
abundance: -

CDR3nt: TGTGCCAGCAGCTTGGTTATTTCGCTGAACACTGAAGCTTTCTTT
CDR3aa: CASSLVISLNTEAFF
d_gene: -
j_gene: TRBJ1-1
v_gene: TRBV11-2
abundance: -

CDR3nt: TGTGCCAGTAGTATCTCCGAGCTTGGGGCAGATACGCAGTATTTT
CDR3aa: CASSISELGADTQYF
d_gene: -
j_gene: TRBJ2-3
v_gene: TRBV19
abundance: once